These 20 T cell receptor beta chains originate from one sample sequenced in a study of cytomegalovirus exposure and HLA in healthy donors. The method was immunoSEQ multiplex PCR; TCRdb's version includes in-frame clones alone and lacks a portion of them. The data contain 110,000 or so clones, about 88% of them seen just once; the ten biggest clones take up 4%. Material for sequencing was PBMCs. The receptor set was obtained from a woman younger than 30 in good health and CMV-seropositive.

The rearrangement links TRBV27 to TRBJ1-4; 10 positions agree with TRBD1. The CDR3 is 15 amino acids. Germline V gene data show CDR1 as MNHEY and CDR2 as SMNVEV (reference sequence). V shed 3 bases, J shed 7 bases, and the junction held 5 bases outside the gene matches. CDR3: CASSLTGTGVEKLFF. The CDR3 nucleotides are TGTGCCAGCAGTTTGACCGGGACAGGGGTTGAAAAACTGTTTTTT. The whole variable domain, remainder taken from reference TRBV27 and TRBJ1-4, is EAQVTQNPRYLITVTGKKLTVTCSQNMNHEYMSWYRQDPGLGLRQIYYSMNVEVTDKGDVPEGYKVSRKEKRNFPLILESPSPNQTSLYFCASSLTGTGVEKLFFGSGTQLSVL.

The V gene is TRBV9, the J gene TRBJ2-3, with TRBD2 matching 8 bases. The CDR3 has 15 residues. Trimming cost V 4 bases and J 0 bases; bases outside gene matches: 4. Germline V gives CDR1 SGDLS, CDR2 YYNGEE. The DNA of the CDR3 is TGTGCCAGCAGCAAACTAGCGGCCAGCACAGATACGCAGTATTTT. Its protein product is CASSKLAASTDTQYF.

This chain joins TRBV6-5 and TRBJ2-7; 9 bases line up with TRBD1. The CDR3 sequence is 15 residues long. In germline, CDR1 is MNHEY, CDR2 SVGAGI. Trimming took 0 bases from V and 7 from J; bases not matched to a gene: 7. The CDR3 coding sequence is TGTGCCAGCAGTTACTCTGGGACAGGGCGGGGAGAGCAGTACTTC. It codes for CASSYSGTGRGEQYF.

This sequence joins TRBV18 and TRBJ1-2; D ambiguous. Germline V lookup: CDR1 KGHSH, CDR2 LQKENI. Trimming cost V 5 bases and J 4 bases, with 17 bases left between them. There are 15 residues in the CDR3. This CDR3 is CASSTGIGTSYGYTF. In DNA form, the CDR3 reads TGTGCCAGCTCAACGGGAATTGGTACTTCCTATGGCTACACCTTC.

The CDR3 protein is CASSLLAGDYGYTF. CDR3 in DNA: TGTGCCAGCAGCCTTTTAGCGGGGGACTATGGCTACACCTTC. The V gene is TRBV11-3, the J gene TRBJ1-2; weak D call: TRBD1 (5 bases). Germline V gene sequence: CDR1 SGHNT, CDR2 YENEEA. The ends were cut back, 5 bases at V and 3 bases at J, with 13 bases in the middle. The CDR3 is 14 residues long. The whole variable domain, filled in from reference TRBV11-3 and TRBJ1-2, reads EAGVVQSPRYKIIEKKQPVAFWCNPISGHNTLYWYLQNLGQGPELLIRYENEEAVDDSQLPKDRFSAERLKGVDSTLKIQPAELGDSAVYLCASSLLAGDYGYTFGSGTRLTVV.

This chain links TRBV6-5 with TRBJ2-2, with 7 bases aligning to TRBD1. The CDR3 is 13 residues long. Germline CDR1 MNHEY, CDR2 SVGAGI. The trim removed 10 bases at V and 4 bases at J, leaving 6 bases unmatched. CDR3 sequence: CATRSGGTGELFF. Here the CDR3 DNA reads TGTGCCACCCGGTCAGGGGGCACCGGGGAGCTGTTTTTT.

CDR3 sequence reads: CASSDWGGSTEAFF. The DNA for the CDR3 is TGTGCCAGCAGTGACTGGGGCGGTAGTACTGAAGCTTTCTTT. This chain joins TRBV6-5 and TRBJ1-1; D might be TRBD1 (5 bases). The CDR3 has 14 amino acids. The germline V gene encodes CDR1 MNHEY and CDR2 SVGAGI. Between the trimmed V and J ends, which lost 5 bases and 5 bases, there was a span of 15 bases.

The chain couples TRBV5-1 to TRBJ1-1, with TRBD1 matching 8 bases. The CDR3 has 16 amino acids. CDR1 is SGHRS, CDR2 YFSETQ, per germline. The junction had 7 bases not matched to a gene; V was cut back by 1 base and J by 2 bases. The CDR3 loop reads CASSLLGQGRNTEAFF. In DNA, the CDR3 is TGCGCCAGCAGCTTGCTTGGACAGGGAAGAAACACTGAAGCTTTCTTT.

The V and J genes are TRBV28 and TRBJ2-2; 10 nucleotides agree with TRBD2. Germline CDR1 is MDHEN and CDR2 is SYDVKM. CDR3 length: 15 amino acids. The trim removed 4 bases at V and 1 base at J, leaving 0 bases unmatched. This chain's CDR3 is CASSSSGGNTGELFF. DNA of the CDR3: TGTGCCAGCAGTTCTAGCGGGGGGAACACCGGGGAGCTGTTTTTT.

The CDR3, as DNA: TGTGCCATCAGCTCGGGGATGTCTAGCGGGTTGGAGACCCAGTACTTC. This sequence encodes CAISSGMSSGLETQYF. This sequence joins TRBV10-3 and TRBJ2-5; 8 bases fit TRBD2. Germline V CDR1 and CDR2: ENHRY, SYGVKD. The ends lost 6 bases at V and 5 bases at J; junction bases unmatched: 14. This CDR3 has 16 amino acids.

This chain joins TRBV7-9 and TRBJ1-1; D not certain. The CDR3 spans 16 residues. CDR1 and CDR2 from the germline V gene are SEHNR and FQNEAQ (reference sequence). With 1 base removed from V and 6 bases from J, the gap between germline ends came to 18 bases. The CDR3, as DNA: TGTGCCAGCAGCTTAGTAGTCCAGGAAGAGACCGCTGAAGCTTTCTTT. It specifies CASSLVVQEETAEAFF.

The rearrangement joins TRBV6-5 to TRBJ1-3; D is uncertain. V was cut by 6 bases and J by 8 bases, with 11 bases left in between. The CDR3 sequence is 12 residues long. Germline V gene lookup returns CDR1 MNHEY and CDR2 SVGAGI. The CDR3 coding sequence is TGTGCCAGCAGGCGGCCTCTAGACACCATATATTTT. It is translated as CASRRPLDTIYF.

The rearrangement links TRBV11-3 to TRBJ2-3; 12 bases agree with TRBD2. The CDR3 spans 15 residues. J gave up 5 bases and V 4 bases, and 4 bases lay outside the gene matches. Germline V lookup: CDR1 SGHNT, CDR2 YENEEA. The CDR3 DNA sequence: TGTGCCAGCAGCTCCTCTAGCGGGGGGGTAGATACGCAGTATTTT. The encoded protein is CASSSSSGGVDTQYF.

The chain couples TRBV29-1 to TRBJ2-5; tentatively, D is TRBD2 (5 bases). The CDR3 length is 14 residues. The germline CDR1 and CDR2 sequences are SQVTM and ANQGSEA. V shed 6 bases and J shed 7 bases, with 21 bases lying between them. CDR3 loop: CSVPPLVAYGTQYF. The CDR3 DNA reads as TGCAGCGTCCCACCACTAGTGGCGTATGGGACCCAGTACTTC. The variable domain in full, with the rest retrieved from reference TRBV29-1 and TRBJ2-5, is SAVISQKPSRDICQRGTSLTIQCQVDSQVTMMFWYRQQPGQSLTLIATANQGSEATYESGFVIDKFPISRPNLTFSTLTVSNMSPEDSSIYLCSVPPLVAYGTQYFGPGTRLLVL.

This sequence joins TRBV10-3 and TRBJ1-5; D gene ambiguous. Germline V lookup: CDR1 ENHRY, CDR2 SYGVKD. The CDR3 runs 12 residues. V was shortened by 8 bases and J by 2 bases, with 7 bases between the two germline ends. CDR3 loop: CAIGQGNQPQHF. The CDR3 coding sequence is TGTGCCATCGGCCAGGGCAATCAGCCCCAGCATTTT.

A single count supports this clone. The V and J genes are TRBV6-1 and TRBJ1-2; D is possibly TRBD1 (5 bases). The CDR3 is made up of 15 amino acids. Germline lookup yields CDR1 MNHNS and CDR2 SASEGT. V gave up 7 bases and J gave up 4 bases, with 19 bases separating them. CDR3 protein: CASTSAGGTPYGYTF. The CDR3 nucleotides are TGTGCCAGCACCTCAGCGGGGGGGACCCCCTATGGCTACACCTTC.

The sample holds one count of this clone. The chain uses TRBV6-5 and TRBJ1-2; 8 positions agree with TRBD1. Trimming at V came to 6 bases and at J to 4 bases, leaving 7 bases not matched to a gene. This CDR3 spans 14 amino acids. Germline V gene data show CDR1 as MNHEY and CDR2 as SVGAGI. CDR3 bases: TGTGCCAGCAGCCGACAGGGGCGAAGCTATGGCTACACCTTC. It is translated as CASSRQGRSYGYTF.

The chain carries TRBV27 and TRBJ1-5; TRBD1 might be the D (5 bases). V lost 4 bases and J 1 base, leaving 8 bases between the germline ends. Germline loops: CDR1 MNHEY, CDR2 SMNVEV (reference sequence). This CDR3 region has 14 residues. DNA of the CDR3: TGTGCCAGCAGTTACCAGGGAAGCAATCAGCCCCAGCATTTT. Translating it yields CASSYQGSNQPQHF.

The chain couples TRBV27 to TRBJ2-6; D unclear. CDR3 length: 17 amino acids. V was cut by 7 bases and J by 0 bases, with 16 bases left in between. The germline V gene has CDR1 MNHEY and CDR2 SMNVEV (reference sequence). The CDR3 sequence is CASTPTEPFSGANVLTF. CDR3 in DNA: TGTGCCAGCACCCCCACTGAACCTTTCTCTGGGGCCAACGTCCTGACTTTC.

The chain links TRBV5-6 to TRBJ2-5; 8 nucleotides align to TRBD1. CDR3 size: 15 residues. Losses at the gene ends were 0 bases for V and 6 bases for J; bases not matched to a gene: 7. Germline loops: CDR1 SGHDT, CDR2 YYEEEE. The CDR3 loop is CASSLVGQGAKTQYF. DNA for the CDR3: TGTGCCAGCAGCTTGGTAGGTCAGGGGGCGAAGACCCAGTACTTC.